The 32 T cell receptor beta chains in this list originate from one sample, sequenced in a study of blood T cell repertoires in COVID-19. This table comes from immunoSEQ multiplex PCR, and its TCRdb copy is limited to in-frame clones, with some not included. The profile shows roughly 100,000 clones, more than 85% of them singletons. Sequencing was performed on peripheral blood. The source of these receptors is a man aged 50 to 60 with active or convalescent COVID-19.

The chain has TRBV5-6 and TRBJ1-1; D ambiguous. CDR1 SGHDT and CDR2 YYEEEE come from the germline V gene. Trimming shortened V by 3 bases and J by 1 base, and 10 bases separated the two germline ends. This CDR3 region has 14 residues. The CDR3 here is CASSSRYKNTEAFF. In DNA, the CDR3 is TGTGCCAGCAGCTCCAGATACAAGAACACTGAAGCTTTCTTT.

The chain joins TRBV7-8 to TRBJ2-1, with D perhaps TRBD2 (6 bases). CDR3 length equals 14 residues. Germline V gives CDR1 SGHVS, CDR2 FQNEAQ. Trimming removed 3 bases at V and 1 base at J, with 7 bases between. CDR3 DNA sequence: TGTGCCAGCAGCTTCCGGGGGTCCTACAATGAGCAGTTCTTC. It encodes CASSFRGSYNEQFF.

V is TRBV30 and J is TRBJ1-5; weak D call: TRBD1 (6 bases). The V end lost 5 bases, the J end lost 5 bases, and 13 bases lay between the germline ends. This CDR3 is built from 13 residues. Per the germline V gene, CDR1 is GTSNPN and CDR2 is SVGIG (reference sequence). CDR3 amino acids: CAWAGTTYQPQHF. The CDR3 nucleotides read TGTGCCTGGGCCGGGACAACTTATCAGCCCCAGCATTTT.

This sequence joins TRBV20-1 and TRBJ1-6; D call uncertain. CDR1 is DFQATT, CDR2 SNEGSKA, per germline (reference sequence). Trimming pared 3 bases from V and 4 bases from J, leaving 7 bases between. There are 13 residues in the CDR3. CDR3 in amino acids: CSASLVYNSPLHF. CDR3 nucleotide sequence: TGCAGTGCTAGTCTTGTTTATAATTCACCCCTCCACTTT.

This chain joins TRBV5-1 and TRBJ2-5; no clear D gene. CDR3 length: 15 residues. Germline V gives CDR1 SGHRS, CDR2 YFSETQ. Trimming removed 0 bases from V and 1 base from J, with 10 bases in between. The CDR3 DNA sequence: TGCGCCAGCAGCTTGGGGCCCTCCAGCCAAGAGACCCAGTACTTC. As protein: CASSLGPSSQETQYF.

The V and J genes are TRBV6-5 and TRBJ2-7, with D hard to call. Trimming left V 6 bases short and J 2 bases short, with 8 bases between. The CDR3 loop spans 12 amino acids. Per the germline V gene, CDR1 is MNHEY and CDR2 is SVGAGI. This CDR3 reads CASSRSAYEQYF. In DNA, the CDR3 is TGTGCCAGCAGCCGGTCGGCCTACGAGCAGTACTTC.

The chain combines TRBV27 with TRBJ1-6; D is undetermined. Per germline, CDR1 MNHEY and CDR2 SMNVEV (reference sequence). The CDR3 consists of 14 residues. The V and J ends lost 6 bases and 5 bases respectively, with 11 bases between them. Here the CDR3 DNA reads TGTGCCAGCAGAAGGGAGAAGGATAATTCACCCCTCCACTTT. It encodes CASRREKDNSPLHF.

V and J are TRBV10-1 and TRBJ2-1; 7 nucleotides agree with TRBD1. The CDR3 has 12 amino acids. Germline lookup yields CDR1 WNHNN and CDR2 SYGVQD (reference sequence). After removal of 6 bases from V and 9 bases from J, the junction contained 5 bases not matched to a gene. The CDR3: CASRETGREQFF. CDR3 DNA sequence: TGCGCCAGCAGAGAGACAGGGCGTGAGCAGTTCTTC.

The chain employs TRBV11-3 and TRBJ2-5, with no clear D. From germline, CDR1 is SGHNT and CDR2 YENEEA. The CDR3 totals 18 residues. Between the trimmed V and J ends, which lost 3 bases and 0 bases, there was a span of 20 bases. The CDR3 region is CASSFRHKPHWYQETQYF. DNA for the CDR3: TGTGCCAGCAGCTTTAGACACAAGCCCCATTGGTACCAAGAGACCCAGTACTTC.

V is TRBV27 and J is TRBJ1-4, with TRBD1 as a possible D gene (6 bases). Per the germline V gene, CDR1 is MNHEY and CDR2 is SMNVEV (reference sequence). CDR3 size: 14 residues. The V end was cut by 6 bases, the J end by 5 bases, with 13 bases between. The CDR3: CASSQGQLNEKLFF. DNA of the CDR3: TGTGCCAGCAGCCAAGGACAGTTGAATGAAAAACTGTTTTTT.

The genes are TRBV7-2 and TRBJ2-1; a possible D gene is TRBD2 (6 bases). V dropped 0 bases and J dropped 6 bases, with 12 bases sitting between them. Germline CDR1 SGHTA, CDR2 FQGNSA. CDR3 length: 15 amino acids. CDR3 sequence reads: CASSLAEGPGNEQFF. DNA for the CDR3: TGTGCCAGCAGCTTAGCGGAGGGGCCAGGCAATGAGCAGTTCTTC.

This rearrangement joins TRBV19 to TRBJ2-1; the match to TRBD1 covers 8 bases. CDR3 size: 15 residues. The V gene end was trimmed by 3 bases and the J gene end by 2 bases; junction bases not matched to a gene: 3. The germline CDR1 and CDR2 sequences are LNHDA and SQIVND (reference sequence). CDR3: CASSIDRGAYNEQFF. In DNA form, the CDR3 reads TGTGCCAGTAGTATCGACAGGGGAGCCTACAATGAGCAGTTCTTC.

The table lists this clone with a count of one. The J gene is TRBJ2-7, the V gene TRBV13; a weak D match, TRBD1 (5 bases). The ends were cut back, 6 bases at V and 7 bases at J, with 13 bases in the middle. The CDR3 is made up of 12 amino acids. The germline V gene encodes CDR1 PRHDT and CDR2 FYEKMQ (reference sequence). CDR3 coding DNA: TGTGCCAGCAGTTCAGGGTGGGAAGAGCAGTACGTC. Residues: CASSSGWEEQYV.

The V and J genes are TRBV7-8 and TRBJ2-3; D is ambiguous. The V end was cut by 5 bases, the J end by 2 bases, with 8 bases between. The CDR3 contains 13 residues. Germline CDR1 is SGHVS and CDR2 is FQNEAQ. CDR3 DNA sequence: TGTGCCAGCAGCCCCCCATCCACAGATACGCAGTATTTT. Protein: CASSPPSTDTQYF.

The CDR3 spells CASSFSFGDRNSPLHF. CDR3 in DNA: TGTGCCAGCAGTTTCAGTTTCGGGGACAGGAATTCACCCCTCCACTTT. The chain employs TRBV28 and TRBJ1-6; TRBD1 matches at 8 bases. With V trimmed by 3 bases and J by 7 bases, 8 bases remained unmatched. Germline V gives CDR1 MDHEN, CDR2 SYDVKM. This CDR3 spans 16 amino acids.

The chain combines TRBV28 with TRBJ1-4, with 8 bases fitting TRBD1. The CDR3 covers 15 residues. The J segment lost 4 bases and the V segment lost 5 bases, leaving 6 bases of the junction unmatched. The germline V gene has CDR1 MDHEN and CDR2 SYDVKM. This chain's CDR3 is CASSIQGANNEKLFF. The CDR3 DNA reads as TGTGCCAGCAGTATTCAGGGGGCAAATAATGAAAAACTGTTTTTT.

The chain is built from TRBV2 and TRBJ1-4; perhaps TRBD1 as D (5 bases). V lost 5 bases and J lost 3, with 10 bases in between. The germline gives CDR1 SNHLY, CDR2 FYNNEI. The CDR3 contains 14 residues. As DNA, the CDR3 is TGTGCCAGCAGTCCCCGGGGGGCTAATGAAAAACTGTTTTTT. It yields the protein CASSPRGANEKLFF.

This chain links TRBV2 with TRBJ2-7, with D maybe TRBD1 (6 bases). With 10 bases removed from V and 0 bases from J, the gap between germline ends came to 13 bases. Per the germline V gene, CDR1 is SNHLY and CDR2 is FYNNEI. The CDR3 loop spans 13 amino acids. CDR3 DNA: TGTGCCACTCGACAGGATAGCTCCTACGAGCAGTACTTC. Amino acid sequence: CATRQDSSYEQYF.

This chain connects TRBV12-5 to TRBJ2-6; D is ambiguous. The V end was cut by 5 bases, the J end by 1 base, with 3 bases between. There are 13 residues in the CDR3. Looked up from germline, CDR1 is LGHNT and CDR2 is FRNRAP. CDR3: CASGRSGANVLTF. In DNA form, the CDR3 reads TGTGCTAGTGGTCGGTCTGGGGCCAACGTCCTGACTTTC.

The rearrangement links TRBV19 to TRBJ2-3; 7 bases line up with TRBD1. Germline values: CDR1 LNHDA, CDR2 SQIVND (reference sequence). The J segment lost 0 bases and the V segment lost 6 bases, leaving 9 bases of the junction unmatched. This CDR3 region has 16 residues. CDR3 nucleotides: TGTGCCAGTAGCCAGACCGGGACAGTAAGCACAGATACGCAGTATTTT. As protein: CASSQTGTVSTDTQYF.

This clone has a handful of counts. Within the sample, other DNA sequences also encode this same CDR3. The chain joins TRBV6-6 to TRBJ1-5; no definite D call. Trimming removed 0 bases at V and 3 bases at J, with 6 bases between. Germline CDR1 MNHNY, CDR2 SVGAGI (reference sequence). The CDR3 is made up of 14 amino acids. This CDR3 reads CASSYSEDNQPQHF. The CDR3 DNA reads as TGTGCCAGCAGTTACTCAGAGGACAATCAGCCCCAGCATTTT.

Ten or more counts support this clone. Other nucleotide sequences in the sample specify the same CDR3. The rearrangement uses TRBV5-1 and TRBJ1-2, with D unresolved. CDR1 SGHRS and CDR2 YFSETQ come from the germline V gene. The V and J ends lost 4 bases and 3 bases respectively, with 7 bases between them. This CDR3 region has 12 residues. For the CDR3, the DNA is TGCGCCAGCAGCACGGGAGACTATGGCTACACCTTC. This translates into CASSTGDYGYTF.

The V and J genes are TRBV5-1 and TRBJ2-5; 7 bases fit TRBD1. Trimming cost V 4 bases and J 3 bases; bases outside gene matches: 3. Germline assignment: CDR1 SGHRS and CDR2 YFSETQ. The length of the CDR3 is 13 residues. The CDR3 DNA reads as TGCGCCAGCAGCGGTGGGACAGAAGAGACCCAGTACTTC. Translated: CASSGGTEETQYF. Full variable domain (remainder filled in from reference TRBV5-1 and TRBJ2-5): KAGVTQTPRYLIKTRGQQVTLSCSPISGHRSVSWYQQTPGQGLQFLFEYFSETQRNKGNFPGRFSGRQFSNSRSEMNVSTLELGDSALYLCASSGGTEETQYFGPGTRLLVL.

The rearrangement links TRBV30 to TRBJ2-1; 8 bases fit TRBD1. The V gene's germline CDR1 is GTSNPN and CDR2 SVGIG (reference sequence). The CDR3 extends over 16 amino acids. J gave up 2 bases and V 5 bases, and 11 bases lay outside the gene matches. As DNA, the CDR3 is TGTGCCTGGGACGACCGGGACAGGAGACCCTACAATGAGCAGTTCTTC. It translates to CAWDDRDRRPYNEQFF.

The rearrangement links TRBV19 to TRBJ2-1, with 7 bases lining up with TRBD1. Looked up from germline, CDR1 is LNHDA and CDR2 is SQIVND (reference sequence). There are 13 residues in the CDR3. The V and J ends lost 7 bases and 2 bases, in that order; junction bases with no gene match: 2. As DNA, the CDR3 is TGTGCCAGTAAGGGGACAGCCTACAATGAGCAGTTCTTC. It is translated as CASKGTAYNEQFF.

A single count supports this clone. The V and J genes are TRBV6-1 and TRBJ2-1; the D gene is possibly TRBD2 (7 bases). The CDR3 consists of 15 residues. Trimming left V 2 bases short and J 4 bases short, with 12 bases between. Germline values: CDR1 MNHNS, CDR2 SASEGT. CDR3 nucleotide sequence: TGTGCCAGCAGTGAATCGGGGGGCCCATACAATGAGCAGTTCTTC. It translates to CASSESGGPYNEQFF.

The CDR3 sequence: CASSLSTGGSGYTF. The DNA for the CDR3 is TGTGCCAGCAGTTTATCCACAGGGGGCTCTGGCTACACCTTC. The V gene is TRBV28, the J gene TRBJ1-2; 9 nucleotides match TRBD1. Losses at the gene ends were 1 base for V and 7 bases for J; bases not matched to a gene: 4. From germline, CDR1 is MDHEN and CDR2 SYDVKM. The CDR3 contains 14 residues.

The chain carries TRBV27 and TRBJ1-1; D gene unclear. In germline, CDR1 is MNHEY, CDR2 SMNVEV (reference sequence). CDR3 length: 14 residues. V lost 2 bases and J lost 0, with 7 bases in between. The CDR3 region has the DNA TGTGCCAGCAGTTTAAGAGGGTTGAACACTGAAGCTTTCTTT. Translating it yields CASSLRGLNTEAFF.

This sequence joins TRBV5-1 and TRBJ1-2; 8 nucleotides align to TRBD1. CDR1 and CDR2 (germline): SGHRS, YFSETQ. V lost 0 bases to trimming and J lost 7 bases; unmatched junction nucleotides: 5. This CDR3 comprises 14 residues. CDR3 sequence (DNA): TGCGCCAGCAGCTTGGACACAGGGGGAGGTGGCTACACCTTC. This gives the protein CASSLDTGGGGYTF.

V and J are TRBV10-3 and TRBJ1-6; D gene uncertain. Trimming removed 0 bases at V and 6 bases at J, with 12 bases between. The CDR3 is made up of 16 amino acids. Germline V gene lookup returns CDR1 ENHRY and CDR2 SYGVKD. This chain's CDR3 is CAISESKGGFNSPLHF. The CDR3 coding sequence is TGTGCCATCAGTGAGTCGAAGGGCGGGTTTAATTCACCCCTCCACTTT.

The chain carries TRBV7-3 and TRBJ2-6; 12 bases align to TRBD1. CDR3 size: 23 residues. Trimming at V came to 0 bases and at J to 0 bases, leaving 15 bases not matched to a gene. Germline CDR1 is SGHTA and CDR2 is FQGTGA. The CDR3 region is CASSLTSMGTGGGRGSGANVLTF. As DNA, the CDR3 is TGTGCCAGCAGCTTAACCTCTATGGGGACAGGGGGCGGGAGAGGCTCTGGGGCCAACGTCCTGACTTTC.

The CDR3 bases are TGTGCAAGTCGCCCGGGACACCCGGTACTAGGCGGCTACACCTTC. Translated, it gives CASRPGHPVLGGYTF. The chain recombines TRBV12-2 with TRBJ1-2; the table's D call TRBD1 went unverified against the DNA. TRBV12-2 is an annotated pseudogene. The CDR3 is 15 residues long.